This TCR beta chain originates from a study of cytomegalovirus exposure and HLA in healthy donors. Findings and limits, study-wide: Fewer N-insertions (relative to the roughly 610-donor mean) were reportedly seen in an Asian-associated ancestry cluster in a later analysis. Later examination showed HLA-associated TCR beta chains had greater clonal expansion than equally common others.

A multiplex PCR was run with 60 Vbeta primers and 13 Jbeta primers. The data were produced by immunoSEQ multiplex PCR, yet TCRdb's version contains in-frame clones alone and is incomplete. The sample has roughly 180,000 clones, about 77% seen once. This clone was found a few times. Antigen: not known. There are 15 residues in the CDR3. Germline V gives CDR1 GTSNPN, CDR2 SVGIG (reference sequence). Trimming removed 1 base from V and 0 bases from J; junction bases left unmatched: 3. The sequencing sample was made of PBMCs. The V gene is TRBV30, the J gene TRBJ1-5; TRBD1 matches 7 bases. This clonotype originated in a woman aged 25 to 39 in good health and CMV-seropositive. CDR3 DNA sequence: TGTGCCTGGAGTGACAGGGGCGATAGCAATCAGCCCCAGCATTTT. It translates to CAWSDRGDSNQPQHF.